Each of the 15 T cell receptor beta chains below was sequenced from the same sample in a study of early T cells in non-severe SARS-CoV-2 infection. From the 5' RACE reads, TCRdb called clonotypes with MiXCR, one entry per CDR3 protein. The sample consists of about 64,000 distinct CDR3 sequences, around 14% of them appearing once. The sequenced sample consisted of whole blood. The receptor source for this set is an adult who was a healthcare worker with PCR-confirmed SARS-CoV-2 infection or an uninfected control (not recorded which).

This clonotype showed up just a few times. The V gene is TRBV7-9, the J gene TRBJ2-7; 7 bases agree with TRBD1. The CDR3 length is 16 residues. Germline trimming cut 5 bases from V and 4 bases from J; bases unmatched to any gene: 14. Germline V CDR1 and CDR2: SEHNR, FQNEAQ (reference sequence). DNA of the CDR3: TGTGCCAGCAGCCCCCTATCGGGACAGTCCCAGTACGAGCAGTACTTC. Its protein product is CASSPLSGQSQYEQYF.

This chain connects TRBV27 to TRBJ2-2, with a weak D call TRBD2 (6 bases). The CDR3 has 15 amino acids. V was clipped by 4 bases and J by 7 bases, with 16 bases between them. CDR1 and CDR2 from the germline V gene are MNHEY and SMNVEV (reference sequence). Here the CDR3 reads CASSSSLLAGGELFF. The DNA for the CDR3 is TGTGCCAGCAGTTCTTCCCTACTAGCAGGCGGGGAGCTGTTTTTT.

The chain carries TRBV6-5 and TRBJ2-4; D remains unclear. Trimming removed 6 bases from V and 9 bases from J, with 15 bases in between. The germline V gene has CDR1 MNHEY and CDR2 SVGAGI. The CDR3 has 13 residues. The CDR3 sequence is CASSPQGPGIQYF. The CDR3 DNA reads as TGTGCCAGCAGCCCGCAAGGCCCGGGCATTCAGTACTTC.

The J gene is TRBJ1-5, the V gene TRBV20-1; 9 nucleotides match TRBD1. CDR1 is DFQATT and CDR2 is SNEGSKA in the germline V gene (reference sequence). With V trimmed by 6 bases and J by 2 bases, 2 bases remained unmatched. The CDR3 loop spans 13 amino acids. The CDR3 region has the DNA TGCAGTGCAAGGACAGGGGGCAATCAGCCCCAGCATTTT. It encodes CSARTGGNQPQHF.

This clonotype was counted only a few times. This chain connects TRBV21-1 to TRBJ2-5; no check of the table's D call, TRBD2, against the DNA was made. TRBV21-1 is listed as a pseudogene. The CDR3 is 14 residues long. The CDR3 reads CASSKVRGGETQYF. In nucleotides, the CDR3 is TGTGCCAGCAGCAAAGTGCGGGGAGGGGAGACCCAGTACTTC.

This clonotype was recorded a few times. The chain uses TRBV4-3 and TRBJ2-5, with D maybe TRBD1 (7 bases). CDR1 LGHNA and CDR2 YSLEER come from the germline V gene. Deletions cut 1 base from V and 4 bases from J, with 10 bases between. The CDR3 sequence is 14 residues long. As DNA, the CDR3 is TGCGCCAGCAGCCAAGGACAGGGAGGAGAGACCCAGTACTTC. Protein sequence: CASSQGQGGETQYF.

This clonotype occurred many times. CDR3 amino acids: CSAAASGGSPETQYF. CDR3 nucleotide sequence: TGCAGCGCCGCCGCTAGCGGGGGGTCCCCAGAGACCCAGTACTTC. The J gene is TRBJ2-5, the V gene TRBV29-1; 11 nucleotides align to TRBD2. Germline assignment: CDR1 SQVTM and CDR2 ANQGSEA. This CDR3 is built from 15 residues. The junction had 11 bases not matched to a gene; V was cut back by 7 bases and J by 4 bases.

This clonotype showed up just once. The chain is built from TRBV29-1 and TRBJ2-4, with D perhaps matching TRBD2 (6 bases). In germline, CDR1 is SQVTM, CDR2 ANQGSEA. The CDR3 sequence is 13 residues long. Trimming left V 2 bases short and J 1 base short, with 6 bases between. The CDR3 loop reads CSVERGAKNIQYF. The DNA for the CDR3 is TGCAGCGTTGAACGGGGGGCCAAAAACATTCAGTACTTC.

The CDR3 is CASAGTNNEQFF. The CDR3 nucleotides read TGTGCCAGCGCCGGGACTAACAATGAGCAGTTCTTC. This chain uses TRBV5-8 with TRBJ2-1; 7 nucleotides agree with TRBD2. J was trimmed by 5 bases and V by 7 bases; bases with no gene match: 3. CDR1 is SGHTS, CDR2 YDEGEE, per germline. This CDR3 is 12 amino acids long.

The V and J genes are TRBV7-2 and TRBJ1-2; possible D gene TRBD1, 5 bases. Trimming removed 2 bases at V and 5 bases at J, with 12 bases between. The CDR3 is 14 residues long. Germline V gene lookup returns CDR1 SGHTA and CDR2 FQGNSA. The CDR3 protein is CASSLTPGYYGYTF. CDR3 nucleotides: TGTGCCAGCAGCTTAACACCAGGGTATTATGGCTACACCTTC.

This clonotype has only a few counts. The chain employs TRBV6-5 and TRBJ1-4, with a possible D match to TRBD1 (6 bases). Germline V gives CDR1 MNHEY, CDR2 SVGAGI. The V and J ends lost 2 bases and 2 bases respectively, with 12 bases between them. The CDR3 runs to 16 residues. The CDR3 bases are TGTGCCAGCAGTTACCTCAGGGGAAGTACTAATGAAAAACTGTTTTTT. Translation: CASSYLRGSTNEKLFF.

The V and J genes are TRBV9 and TRBJ2-2; D is unclear. Germline V gene sequence: CDR1 SGDLS, CDR2 YYNGEE. Trimming stripped 0 bases from V and 1 base from J, with 7 bases between. The CDR3 runs 15 residues. Written as DNA, the CDR3 is TGTGCCAGCAGCGTAGGGGCAGGGAACACCGGGGAGCTGTTTTTT. It translates to CASSVGAGNTGELFF.

In its sample, this clonotype was seen many times. CDR3 nucleotides: TGTGCCAGCTCACCCCCGGGACAACAGCTCACTGAAGCTTTCTTT. Protein: CASSPPGQQLTEAFF. The chain joins TRBV18 to TRBJ1-1; tentative D call: TRBD1 (6 bases). The germline gives CDR1 KGHSH, CDR2 LQKENI. This CDR3 contains 15 residues. V was clipped by 3 bases and J by 4 bases, with 15 bases between them.

This clonotype was seen more than once but under ten times. The J gene is TRBJ2-2, the V gene TRBV11-2, with TRBD1 identical over 10 bases. V was clipped by 2 bases and J by 6 bases; unmatched bases: 6. CDR3 length: 16 residues. Germline V lookup: CDR1 SGHAT, CDR2 FQNNGV. CDR3 bases: TGTGCCAGCAGCTTAACACGGGACAGGGGATCCGGGGAGCTGTTTTTT. This codes for CASSLTRDRGSGELFF.

This clonotype was seen many times. The chain links TRBV12-3 or TRBV12-4 to TRBJ1-1; 7 bases fit TRBD1. This CDR3 spans 17 amino acids. V gave up 7 bases and J gave up 1 base; unmatched junction bases: 15. The CDR3 protein is CASTNGGQRTPNTEAFF. Written as DNA, the CDR3 is TGTGCCAGCACCAATGGGGGACAGAGGACTCCGAACACTGAAGCTTTCTTT.